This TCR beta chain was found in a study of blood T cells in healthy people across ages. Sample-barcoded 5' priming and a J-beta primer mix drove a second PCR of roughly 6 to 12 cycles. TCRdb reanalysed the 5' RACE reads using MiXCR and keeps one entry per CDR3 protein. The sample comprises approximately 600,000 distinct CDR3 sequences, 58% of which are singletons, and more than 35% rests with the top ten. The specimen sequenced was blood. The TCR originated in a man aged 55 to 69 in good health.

CDR3 amino acids: CASSLGSGGFEKLFF. Written as DNA, the CDR3 is TGTGCCAGCAGCTTAGGGTCAGGGGGCTTTGAAAAACTGTTTTTT. The rearrangement uses TRBV7-2 and TRBJ1-4; 8 positions agree with TRBD1. CDR3 size: 15 residues. Germline CDR1 reads SGHTA; CDR2 reads FQGNSA. The V gene end was trimmed by 1 base and the J gene end by 7 bases; junction bases not matched to a gene: 5.